A single T cell receptor (beta chain) is shown here with its context. These data originate in a study of blood T cells in healthy people across ages. V lost 7 bases, J lost 10 bases, and 15 bases lay in between. Looked up from germline, CDR1 is SGHRS and CDR2 is YFSETQ. This CDR3 is built from 12 residues. For every donor, a draw yielded about 9.7 milliliters of peripheral blood. PCR was performed a second time for roughly 7 to 11 cycles using a sample-barcoded 5' primer and a J-beta primer mix. TCRdb analysed the 5' RACE reads with MiXCR anew, one entry per CDR3 protein. The sample yields about 1.6 million distinct CDR3 sequences, roughly 30% seen once.

The sequence was collected from a woman aged 25 to 39 in good health. The chain couples TRBV5-1 to TRBJ2-1; a possible D gene is TRBD2 (6 bases). The source material was blood. CDR3 coding DNA: TGCGCCAGCCACCTGTCGGGAGCAGAGCAGTTCTTC. This gives the protein CASHLSGAEQFF.